The rows below give T cell receptor beta chains drawn from one sample of a study of shared clonotypes between healthy human individuals. Method: immunoSEQ multiplex PCR; TCRdb's copy keeps in-frame clones and lacks some. The sample consists of approximately 1.1 million clones, about 84% of them appearing once. The sequencing sample was made of memory CD4+ T cells from PBMCs. The receptors shown here come from a man younger than 30 in good health. Some clones in this sample may be carry-over from other donors' samples. The CDR3 runs from the conserved cysteine through the conserved F or W. D genes are given only for firm matches. A row's size may be missing; if present it is once, few, many or a size class.

J,V,D,size,CDR3,DNA
TRBJ1-4,TRBV4-2,-,-,CASSQDNREKLFF,TGTGCCAGCAGCCAAGATAACAGGGAAAAACTGTTTTTT
TRBJ2-3,TRBV7-3,TRBD2,-,CASSKGGLAGADTQYF,TGTGCCAGCAGCAAAGGAGGGCTAGCGGGAGCAGATACGCAGTATTTT
TRBJ1-1,TRBV5-6,-,-,CASSLAGVSEAFF,TGTGCCAGCAGCTTGGCAGGAGTCTCTGAAGCTTTCTTT
TRBJ2-7,TRBV28,TRBD2,-,CASSQGLADEQYF,TGTGCCAGCAGCCAGGGACTAGCGGACGAGCAGTACTTC
TRBJ2-1,TRBV29-1,-,-,CSSQHNEQFF,TGCAGCTCCCAGCACAATGAGCAGTTCTTC
TRBJ2-1,TRBV6-5,TRBD2,once,CASKRDFGENEQFF,TGTGCCAGCAAGCGGGACTTTGGGGAGAATGAGCAGTTCTTC
TRBJ1-4,TRBV6-1,TRBD1,few,CASRGGQGSNEKLFF,TGTGCCAGCAGGGGAGGACAGGGCTCTAATGAAAAACTGTTTTTT
TRBJ1-1,TRBV2,-,-,CASKEGVVTEAFF,TGTGCCAGCAAGGAGGGGGTGGTCACTGAAGCTTTCTTT
TRBJ2-7,TRBV7-8,-,-,CASTLGGRGDEQYF,TGTGCCAGCACCCTAGGGGGCAGGGGGGACGAGCAGTACTTC
TRBJ1-1,TRBV28,-,-,CASGPVVMGAGNTEAFF,TGTGCCAGCGGTCCGGTGGTCATGGGGGCCGGAAACACTGAAGCTTTCTTT
TRBJ1-1,TRBV6-5,-,-,CASTRGGSTEAFF,TGTGCCAGTACCCGGGGGGGGAGCACTGAAGCTTTCTTT
TRBJ1-4,TRBV30,-,-,CAWSVAAHATNEKLLF,TGTGCCTGGAGTGTAGCTGCCCACGCAACTAATGAAAAACTGCTTTTT
TRBJ1-1,TRBV25-1,-,-,CASSELRSDVSEAFF,TGTGCCAGCAGTGAATTAAGATCTGATGTGTCTGAGGCTTTCTTT
TRBJ2-7,TRBV2,-,-,CASRLGEQYF,TGTGCCAGCCGTCTCGGCGAGCAGTACTTC